These 18 T cell receptor beta chains were sequenced from one sample in a study of glioma-infiltrating T cells. Amplification of TCR alpha and beta CDR3 regions from RNA used iRepertoire nested multiplex PCR. A single record per CDR3 protein comes from TCRdb applying MiXCR to the multiplex PCR reads. In the table there are fewer than 200,000 distinct CDR3 sequences, about 40% of which are singletons. Input material: glioma tissue, nonneoplastic brain tissue, or PBMCs (not recorded which). The origin of the receptors is a human donor with low-grade glioma or glioblastoma, undergoing nonglioma brain surgery, or in good health (not recorded which).

For this clonotype: Germline and junction disagree at one end, which may indicate a read error. The rearrangement links TRBV20-1 to TRBJ1-6; a weak D match, TRBD1 (6 bases). CDR1 DFQATT and CDR2 SNEGSKA come from the germline V gene (reference sequence). The CDR3 contains 11 residues. CDR3 nucleotide sequence: TGCAGTGAGAAGACAGGCGTAATCCTCAACTTT. Its translation: CSEKTGVILNF.

The chain is built from TRBV2 and TRBJ2-3, with 10 bases aligning to TRBD1. The junction had 4 bases not matched to a gene; V was cut back by 6 bases and J by 1 base. The CDR3 has 15 residues. The germline V gene has CDR1 SNHLY and CDR2 FYNNEI. The DNA of the CDR3 is TGTGCCAGCAGGGCCGGGACAGGGGGCACAGATACGCAGTATTTT. Amino acid sequence: CASRAGTGGTDTQYF.

This clonotype was picked up many times. This chain connects TRBV20-1 to TRBJ2-7; 7 nucleotides line up with TRBD2. Germline assignment: CDR1 DFQATT and CDR2 SNEGSKA (reference sequence). This CDR3 has 13 residues. Trimming at V came to 0 bases and at J to 7 bases, leaving 6 bases not matched to a gene. The DNA for the CDR3 is TGCAGTGCTAGAGATCCCCCGGGGGGAGAGCAGTACTTC. Its translation: CSARDPPGGEQYF.

In regard to this clonotype: This could be a read error, since a much larger clone is one nucleotide away. The rearrangement links TRBV20-1 to TRBJ2-7; a weak D match, TRBD1 (5 bases). This CDR3 contains 14 residues. Trimming removed 6 bases at V and 2 bases at J, with 17 bases between. Germline lookup yields CDR1 DFQATT and CDR2 SNEGSKA (reference sequence). Here the CDR3 reads CSALMGQGTYEQYF. As DNA, the CDR3 is TGCAGTGCCCTAATGGGCCAGGGTACCTACGAGCAGTACTTC.

About this clonotype itself: A much larger clone lies one base from this, so it may be a read error. The rearrangement links TRBV28 to TRBJ2-1, with TRBD1 matching 9 bases. The CDR3 totals 12 residues. Germline V gene data show CDR1 as MDHEN and CDR2 as SYDVKM. DNA of the CDR3: TGTGCCAGCGGACAGGGGAGCGATGAGAAGTTCTTC. Protein product: CASGQGSDEKFF.

This clonotype was detected ten times or more. The chain carries TRBV6-1 and TRBJ2-7, with D possibly TRBD1 on 6 matching bases. In germline, CDR1 is MNHNS, CDR2 SASEGT. This CDR3 has 16 amino acids. V lost 8 bases and J 0 bases, leaving 20 bases between the germline ends. This CDR3 is CASSRGGGDNSYEQYF. CDR3 nucleotides: TGTGCCAGCTCAAGAGGTGGTGGGGACAACTCCTACGAGCAGTACTTC.

A few counts support this clonotype. This chain uses TRBV12-3 or TRBV12-4 with TRBJ2-1; D is uncertain. This CDR3 has 12 residues. V lost 6 bases and J lost 1, with 4 bases in between. CDR3 nucleotides: TGTGCCAGCAGGGTTTCCTACAATGAGCAGTTCTTC. Its translation: CASRVSYNEQFF.

This clonotype has a count of ten or more. The rearrangement joins TRBV20-1 to TRBJ1-2; 7 bases line up with TRBD1. Germline lookup yields CDR1 DFQATT and CDR2 SNEGSKA (reference sequence). Germline trimming cut 6 bases from V and 4 bases from J; bases unmatched to any gene: 5. The CDR3 totals 12 residues. The chain's CDR3 is CSARQGSYGYTF. CDR3 sequence (DNA): TGCAGTGCCCGACAGGGCTCCTATGGCTACACCTTC.

A word on this clonotype: Possible read error: a much larger clone is one base away. The rearrangement joins TRBV28 to TRBJ2-1; D gene unclear. Trimming stripped 9 bases from V and 15 bases from J, with 15 bases between. CDR3 size: 10 residues. The germline CDR1 and CDR2 sequences are MDHEN and SYDVKM. This CDR3 is CARSLRVGFF. CDR3 in DNA: TGTGCCAGAAGTCTTAGGGTGGGGTTCTTC.

In its sample, this clonotype was seen many times. The chain couples TRBV20-1 to TRBJ1-1; weak D call: TRBD1 (5 bases). There are 11 residues in the CDR3. Germline V CDR1 and CDR2: DFQATT, SNEGSKA (reference sequence). V was cut by 5 bases and J by 11 bases, with 15 bases left in between. DNA of the CDR3: TGCAGTGCTCGCGGAAGTGGGGGGGCTTTCTTT. Translating it yields CSARGSGGAFF.

This clonotype was detected ten times or more. This chain uses TRBV2 with TRBJ1-1; 7 bases fit TRBD1. Unmatched junction bases numbered 11, after V lost 6 bases and J lost 4 bases. Germline assignment: CDR1 SNHLY and CDR2 FYNNEI. This CDR3 spans 15 amino acids. This chain's CDR3 is CASSGEGASGTEAFF. The DNA of the CDR3 is TGTGCCAGCAGCGGAGAGGGGGCGTCGGGCACTGAAGCTTTCTTT.

This clonotype was observed once. The chain carries TRBV2 and TRBJ2-1; 13 positions match TRBD2. The CDR3 consists of 14 residues. Germline CDR1 and CDR2: SNHLY and FYNNEI. Trimming cost V 5 bases and J 8 bases; bases outside gene matches: 3. The CDR3 reads CASSWTSGSDEQFF. CDR3 bases: TGTGCCAGCAGTTGGACTAGCGGGAGTGATGAGCAGTTCTTC.

The chain uses TRBV6-1 and TRBJ2-3; 9 bases agree with TRBD2. Trimming at V came to 5 bases and at J to 2 bases, leaving 5 bases not matched to a gene. This CDR3 has 15 residues. The V gene's germline CDR1 is MNHNS and CDR2 SASEGT. CDR3 in DNA: TGTGCCAGCAGTCGATGGACTAGCGTCACAGATACGCAGTATTTT. This encodes CASSRWTSVTDTQYF.

Note on this clonotype: The junction differs from germline at one of its ends, possibly a read error. V is TRBV25-1 and J is TRBJ1-5; D gene uncertain. The length of the CDR3 is 12 residues. Germline V gene sequence: CDR1 MGHDK, CDR2 SYGVNS. The CDR3 region is CARSAINQTQHF. CDR3 sequence (DNA): TGTGCCAGAAGTGCTATTAATCAGACCCAGCATTTT.

At least ten counts were recorded for this clonotype. The chain combines TRBV10-3 with TRBJ1-2; D unclear. Per germline, CDR1 ENHRY and CDR2 SYGVKD. The CDR3 has 12 residues. V was trimmed by 3 bases and J by 4 bases, leaving 6 bases between them. In DNA form, the CDR3 reads TGTGCCATCAGTGATAGCACCTATGGCTACACCTTC. Translation: CAISDSTYGYTF.

The rearrangement uses TRBV7-2 and TRBJ2-5; 10 nucleotides align to TRBD2. Germline V lookup: CDR1 SGHTA, CDR2 FQGNSA. This CDR3 is built from 15 residues. With 2 bases clipped from V and 4 bases from J, the junction kept 4 bases outside the gene matches. The CDR3 loop is CASSLYLAGAETQYF. DNA for the CDR3: TGTGCCAGCAGCTTATATCTAGCGGGAGCAGAGACCCAGTACTTC.

CDR3 protein: CSVSWNEQYF. The CDR3 DNA follows: TGCAGCGTATCATGGAATGAGCAGTACTTC. The chain carries TRBV20-1 and TRBJ2-7; D is uncertain. The CDR3 extends over 10 amino acids. Germline CDR1 is DFQATT and CDR2 is SNEGSKA (reference sequence).

This clonotype was counted many times. V usage is TRBV7-8 and J usage is TRBJ1-5; no definite D call. This CDR3 spans 14 amino acids. V was cut by 1 base and J by 0 bases, with 4 bases left in between. The germline gives CDR1 SGHVS, CDR2 FQNEAQ. CDR3: CASSLEYSNQPQHF. The CDR3 DNA reads as TGTGCCAGCAGCTTAGAGTATAGCAATCAGCCCCAGCATTTT.